This T cell receptor beta chain was obtained from a study of shared T cell receptors in the human thymus. This CDR3 comprises 10 residues. CDR1 is SQVTM, CDR2 ANQGSEA, per germline. Trimming removed 7 bases at V and 8 bases at J, with 11 bases between. Measured with immunoSEQ multiplex PCR; TCRdb has only the in-frame clones, and not every one. This table has about 500,000 clones, approximately 78% appearing once. The same sample was also studied in work on human thymus T cells. As that study records: Corrective surgery for congenital heart defects was being performed on the healthy Finnish infants who served as donors. Thymus specimens were resections from corrective heart surgery. Related research found strongly overlapping thymic repertoires in unrelated individuals.

Sample: thymocytes. The clonotype originates from a boy younger than two with a congenital heart defect. The rearrangement joins TRBV29-1 to TRBJ1-1, with D possibly matching TRBD1 (5 bases). CDR3 loop: CSAVTEEAFF. CDR3 bases: TGCAGCGCCGTGACAGAGGAAGCTTTCTTT.